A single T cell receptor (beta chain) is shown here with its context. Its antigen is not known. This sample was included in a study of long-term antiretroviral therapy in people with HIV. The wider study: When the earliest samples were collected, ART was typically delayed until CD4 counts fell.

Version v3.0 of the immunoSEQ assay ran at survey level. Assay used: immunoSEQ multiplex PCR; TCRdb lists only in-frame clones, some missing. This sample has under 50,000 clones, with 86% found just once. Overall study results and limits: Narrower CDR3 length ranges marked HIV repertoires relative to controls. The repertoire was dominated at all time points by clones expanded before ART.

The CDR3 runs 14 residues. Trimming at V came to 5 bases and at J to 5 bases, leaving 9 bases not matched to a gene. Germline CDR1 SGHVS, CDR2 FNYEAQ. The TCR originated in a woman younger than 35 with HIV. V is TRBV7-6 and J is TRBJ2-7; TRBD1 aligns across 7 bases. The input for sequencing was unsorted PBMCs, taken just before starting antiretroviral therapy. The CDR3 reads CASSVGTAKHEQYF. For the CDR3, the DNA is TGTGCCAGCAGCGTAGGGACAGCCAAACACGAGCAGTACTTC.